The 29 T cell receptor beta chains in this list originate from one sample, sequenced in a study of blood T cell repertoires in COVID-19. Profiling relied on immunoSEQ multiplex PCR, and the TCRdb table lists in-frame clones only, not all of them. The sample shows tens of thousands of clones, more than 70% of them seen only once. Source material: peripheral blood. The receptors come from a man between 60 and 75 years old with acute or convalescent COVID-19.

This chain joins TRBV3-1 (or the pseudogene TRBV3-2) and TRBJ1-4, with unresolved D. The germline V gene encodes CDR1 LGHDT and CDR2 YNNKEL (reference sequence). The CDR3 is 11 amino acids. V lost 6 bases and J 7 bases, leaving 6 bases between the germline ends. CDR3 coding DNA: TGTGCCAGCAGGCACGGTGAAAAACTGTTTTTT. Translated: CASRHGEKLFF.

The chain couples TRBV19 to TRBJ2-3, with a tentative D call TRBD2 (5 bases). This CDR3 is 13 amino acids long. Trimming stripped 5 bases from V and 4 bases from J, with 10 bases between. Germline loops: CDR1 LNHDA, CDR2 SQIVND (reference sequence). The CDR3, as DNA: TGTGCCAGTAGTTCTAGCATGGCAGATACGCAGTATTTT. It is translated as CASSSSMADTQYF.

The rearrangement links TRBV5-1 to TRBJ1-1, with TRBD1 as a possible D gene (6 bases). With 3 bases removed from V and 3 bases from J, the gap between germline ends came to 9 bases. The germline V gene encodes CDR1 SGHRS and CDR2 YFSETQ. This CDR3 spans 13 amino acids. DNA of the CDR3: TGCGCCAGCAGCTCACAGGGTTACACTGAAGCTTTCTTT. It yields the protein CASSSQGYTEAFF. Using reference TRBV5-1 and TRBJ1-1 for the parts outside the CDR3, the full variable domain is KAGVTQTPRYLIKTRGQQVTLSCSPISGHRSVSWYQQTPGQGLQFLFEYFSETQRNKGNFPGRFSGRQFSNSRSEMNVSTLELGDSALYLCASSSQGYTEAFFGQGTRLTVV.

This chain links TRBV30 with TRBJ1-4; D not resolved. The germline V and J ends were trimmed by 1 base and 6 bases, with 9 bases remaining between them. This CDR3 is built from 13 residues. The germline V gene has CDR1 GTSNPN and CDR2 SVGIG (reference sequence). This CDR3 is CAWSGGVDEKLFF. DNA of the CDR3: TGTGCCTGGAGTGGGGGAGTTGATGAAAAACTGTTTTTT.

This sequence joins TRBV7-2 and TRBJ1-3, with D possibly being TRBD1 (5 bases). Trimming removed 5 bases from V and 0 bases from J, with 11 bases in between. Germline CDR1 reads SGHTA; CDR2 reads FQGNSA. This CDR3 spans 15 amino acids. CDR3 region: CASSLGGNSGNTIYF. The CDR3 nucleotides read TGTGCCAGCAGCCTGGGGGGGAACTCTGGAAACACCATATATTTT.

The CDR3 is CASSLDQLYYEQYF. The DNA of the CDR3 is TGTGCCAGCAGCTTAGACCAACTCTACTACGAGCAGTACTTC. The rearrangement uses TRBV7-2 and TRBJ2-7; D gene uncertain. From germline, CDR1 is SGHTA and CDR2 FQGNSA. Trimming took 1 base from V and 3 from J, leaving 10 bases between them. The CDR3 consists of 14 residues. The full variable domain, rest sourced from reference TRBV7-2 and TRBJ2-7, is GAGVSQSPSNKVTEKGKDVELRCDPISGHTALYWYRQSLGQGLEFLIYFQGNSAPDKSGLPSDRFSAERTGGSVSTLTIQRTQQEDSAVYLCASSLDQLYYEQYFGPGTRLTVT.

The J gene is TRBJ2-5, the V gene TRBV11-1; 8 bases are a match to TRBD1. The junction had 0 bases not matched to a gene; V was cut back by 4 bases and J by 2 bases. Germline CDR1 SGHAT, CDR2 FQDESV (reference sequence). This CDR3 has 13 amino acids. CDR3 sequence: CASSWDRQETQYF. The CDR3 DNA follows: TGTGCCAGCAGCTGGGACAGGCAAGAGACCCAGTACTTC.

The chain joins TRBV6-5 to TRBJ2-5; 13 nucleotides agree with TRBD2. V was clipped by 9 bases and J by 4 bases; unmatched bases: 5. Per germline, CDR1 MNHEY and CDR2 SVGAGI. This CDR3 has 14 amino acids. The CDR3 is CASTSGGAGETQYF. CDR3 coding DNA: TGTGCCAGTACTAGCGGGGGGGCGGGAGAGACCCAGTACTTC.

The chain employs TRBV2 and TRBJ1-3, with D perhaps matching TRBD1 (5 bases). The germline V gene has CDR1 SNHLY and CDR2 FYNNEI. The germline V and J ends were trimmed by 7 bases and 0 bases, with 19 bases remaining between them. The CDR3 spans 17 residues. CDR3: CASTDGGRAFSGNTIYF. The CDR3 bases are TGTGCCAGCACTGACGGGGGAAGGGCCTTCTCTGGAAACACCATATATTTT.

The rearrangement uses TRBV19 and TRBJ1-4, with 7 bases fitting TRBD1. The CDR3 runs to 13 residues. With V trimmed by 5 bases and J by 10 bases, 7 bases remained unmatched. Germline-derived CDR1 and CDR2 are LNHDA and SQIVND (reference sequence). The CDR3: CASSGQGEGKLFF. The CDR3 DNA sequence: TGTGCCAGTAGTGGGCAGGGGGAAGGAAAACTGTTTTTT.

The chain couples TRBV6-5 to TRBJ1-1; possibly TRBD1 for D (5 bases). The CDR3 extends over 12 amino acids. Germline CDR1 MNHEY, CDR2 SVGAGI. Trimming stripped 7 bases from V and 6 bases from J, with 12 bases between. The chain's CDR3 is CASTGVWAEAFF. In DNA, the CDR3 is TGTGCCAGCACGGGGGTTTGGGCTGAAGCTTTCTTT.

The chain is built from TRBV9 and TRBJ1-4; a possible D gene is TRBD1 (5 bases). The CDR3 has 15 residues. The germline V and J ends were trimmed by 0 bases and 12 bases, with 18 bases remaining between them. Germline V gene data show CDR1 as SGDLS and CDR2 as YYNGEE. For the CDR3, the DNA is TGTGCCAGCAGCGTAGGTTTACAGGACAATGCGGAACTGTTTTTT. This sequence encodes CASSVGLQDNAELFF.

V gene TRBV24-1 combines with J gene TRBJ1-5; 8 bases are a match to TRBD1. The germline V gene encodes CDR1 KGHDR and CDR2 SFDVKD. CDR3 length: 15 amino acids. The trim removed 5 bases at V and 2 bases at J, leaving 4 bases unmatched. CDR3 loop: CATSAGGMGNQPQHF. Written as DNA, the CDR3 is TGTGCCACCAGTGCAGGGGGCATGGGCAATCAGCCCCAGCATTTT.

J is TRBJ1-6 and V is TRBV19, with a possible D match to TRBD1 (6 bases). The ends were cut back, 9 bases at V and 6 bases at J, with 15 bases in the middle. This CDR3 comprises 14 residues. Germline values: CDR1 LNHDA, CDR2 SQIVND (reference sequence). The CDR3 spells CASKPQGFNSPLHF. For the CDR3, the DNA is TGTGCCAGCAAACCGCAGGGGTTTAATTCACCCCTCCACTTT.

V gene TRBV19 combines with J gene TRBJ1-6, with 7 bases that match TRBD1. Looked up from germline, CDR1 is LNHDA and CDR2 is SQIVND (reference sequence). V was pared by 6 bases and J by 6 bases, with 8 bases of the junction left unmatched. The CDR3 is made up of 15 amino acids. Here the CDR3 reads CASREDRSINSPLHF. The CDR3 DNA is TGTGCCAGTAGGGAGGACAGGTCTATTAATTCACCCCTCCACTTT.

The rearrangement joins TRBV28 to TRBJ2-3, with a weak D call TRBD2 (6 bases). Germline V CDR1 and CDR2: MDHEN, SYDVKM. This CDR3 is 14 amino acids long. Trimming stripped 3 bases from V and 1 base from J, with 8 bases between. Here the CDR3 reads CASSFVAGTDTQYF. The CDR3 DNA reads as TGTGCCAGCAGTTTTGTAGCGGGCACAGATACGCAGTATTTT.

The gene calls are TRBV18 and TRBJ1-3; D is uncertain. CDR1 is KGHSH, CDR2 LQKENI, per germline. Trimming removed 4 bases at V and 1 base at J, with 14 bases between. The CDR3 consists of 16 residues. The CDR3: CASSLGNGGSGNTIYF. The CDR3 region has the DNA TGTGCCAGCTCACTGGGGAATGGAGGTTCTGGAAACACCATATATTTT. Full variable domain (remainder filled in from reference TRBV18 and TRBJ1-3): NAGVMQNPRHLVRRRGQEARLRCSPMKGHSHVYWYRQLPEEGLKFMVYLQKENIIDESGMPKERFSAEFPKEGPSILRIQQVVRGDSAAYFCASSLGNGGSGNTIYFGEGSWLTVV.

V is TRBV28 and J is TRBJ1-4; 10 positions match TRBD1. This CDR3 is 16 amino acids long. CDR1 MDHEN and CDR2 SYDVKM come from the germline V gene. The V gene end was trimmed by 5 bases and the J gene end by 6 bases; junction bases not matched to a gene: 9. The CDR3 protein is CASSLRGTGVDEKLFF. CDR3 in DNA: TGTGCCAGCAGTCTCCGGGGGACAGGGGTCGATGAAAAACTGTTTTTT.

This CDR3 is CASSGDLNTGELFF. The CDR3 DNA reads TGTGCCAGCAGCGGGGACTTAAACACCGGGGAGCTGTTTTTT. This chain connects TRBV7-9 to TRBJ2-2; D is possibly TRBD2 (6 bases). Germline CDR1 reads SEHNR; CDR2 reads FQNEAQ (reference sequence). This CDR3 comprises 14 residues. V was clipped by 5 bases and J by 2 bases, with 9 bases between them. Filled out from reference TRBV7-9 and TRBJ2-2, the complete variable domain reads DTGVSQNPRHKITKRGQNVTFRCDPISEHNRLYWYRQTLGQGPEFLTYFQNEAQLEKSRLLSDRFSAERPKGSFSTLEIQRTEQGDSAMYLCASSGDLNTGELFFGEGSRLTVL.

The gene calls are TRBV9 and TRBJ2-1, with 10 bases fitting TRBD2. V was pared by 0 bases and J by 4 bases, with 7 bases of the junction left unmatched. The germline V gene has CDR1 SGDLS and CDR2 YYNGEE. The CDR3 is made up of 17 amino acids. The DNA for the CDR3 is TGTGCCAGCAGCGTAGTCCCACTAGCGGGGTCTTACAATGAGCAGTTCTTC. Translated, it gives CASSVVPLAGSYNEQFF.

The V and J genes are TRBV2 and TRBJ2-5; D gene ambiguous. Germline loops: CDR1 SNHLY, CDR2 FYNNEI. Trimming took 4 bases from V and 4 from J, leaving 13 bases between them. The CDR3 covers 14 residues. The CDR3 protein is CASSVRLSVETQYF. The DNA of the CDR3 is TGTGCCAGCAGTGTACGGCTGAGCGTAGAGACCCAGTACTTC.

In this sample, this clone turned up a few times. This chain's CDR3 is CASSLTGGPSSYEQYF. The DNA of the CDR3 is TGTGCCAGCAGCTTAACGGGGGGCCCATCCTCCTACGAGCAGTACTTC. The chain employs TRBV13 and TRBJ2-7, with D possibly matching TRBD2 (7 bases). Germline V gene data show CDR1 as PRHDT and CDR2 as FYEKMQ (reference sequence). The CDR3 sequence is 16 residues long. V lost 2 bases, J lost 0 bases, and 14 bases lay in between.

This rearrangement joins TRBV29-1 to TRBJ1-4, with a possible D match to TRBD1 (6 bases). This CDR3 has 14 residues. Germline V CDR1 and CDR2: SQVTM, ANQGSEA. Trimming stripped 5 bases from V and 0 bases from J, with 10 bases between. The CDR3 is CSVTGHSTNEKLFF. The CDR3 DNA follows: TGCAGCGTTACGGGACATTCAACTAATGAAAAACTGTTTTTT.

The V and J genes are TRBV29-1 and TRBJ2-3, with D hard to call. V was shortened by 1 base and J by 9 bases, with 8 bases between the two germline ends. The CDR3 is made up of 11 amino acids. Germline CDR1 is SQVTM and CDR2 is ANQGSEA. CDR3 sequence (DNA): TGCAGCGTTGAAGTGGGCGACACGCAGTATTTT. Translating gives CSVEVGDTQYF.

The chain carries TRBV6-1 and TRBJ1-2; weak D call: TRBD1 (6 bases). The germline V and J ends were trimmed by 4 bases and 0 bases, with 21 bases remaining between them. Per germline, CDR1 MNHNS and CDR2 SASEGT. This CDR3 contains 18 residues. CDR3 DNA sequence: TGTGCCAGCAGTGCCCGAGCGGGGGGCACCACCGCTAACTATGGCTACACCTTC. It yields the protein CASSARAGGTTANYGYTF.

This chain links TRBV2 with TRBJ2-7; D is uncertain. V was pared by 4 bases and J by 3 bases, with 10 bases between. The germline V gene has CDR1 SNHLY and CDR2 FYNNEI. The CDR3 has 13 residues. The CDR3 DNA sequence: TGTGCCAGCAGTGTTCGGGTGAGCTACGAGCAGTACTTC. This gives the protein CASSVRVSYEQYF. Supplemented by reference TRBV2 and TRBJ2-7, the full variable domain reads EPEVTQTPSHQVTQMGQEVILRCVPISNHLYFYWYRQILGQKVEFLVSFYNNEISEKSEIFDDQFSVERPDGSNFTLKIRSTKLEDSAMYFCASSVRVSYEQYFGPGTRLTVT.

V usage is TRBV4-1 and J usage is TRBJ1-4, with TRBD1 matching over 10 bases. The germline CDR1 and CDR2 sequences are MGHRA and YSYEKL. V lost 4 bases and J lost 6; bases outside the gene matches: 2. The CDR3 runs to 14 residues. In DNA form, the CDR3 reads TGCGCCAGCAGCCGAGGGACAGGGGATGAAAAACTGTTTTTT. Its protein is CASSRGTGDEKLFF.

V gene TRBV5-3 combines with J gene TRBJ2-1, with no clear D. TRBV5-3 is assigned to the ORF class and has an uncertain function. The V gene lost 3 bases and the J gene lost 3 bases, with 13 bases spanning the gap. The CDR3 runs 15 residues. CDR3 sequence: CARSSSPLIYNEQFF. The DNA for the CDR3 is TGTGCCAGAAGCTCTTCACCTCTAATCTACAATGAGCAGTTCTTC.

In DNA form, the CDR3 reads TGTGCCAGCAGCCAGGGGGCCTCCTATAATTCACCCCTCCACTTT. It yields the protein CASSQGASYNSPLHF. The rearrangement joins TRBV5-6 to TRBJ1-6; 8 bases line up with TRBD1. V lost 4 bases and J lost 0; bases outside the gene matches: 0. The CDR3 runs 15 residues. Germline CDR1 and CDR2: SGHDT and YYEEEE.